What follows is one T cell receptor beta chain and its context. This sample is drawn from a study of blood T cell repertoires in COVID-19. Study overall: Samples of COVID-19 (acute and convalescent) were obtained from the United States, Italy and Spain. PBMCs, B-cell-depleted T cells, or T cells provided the cDNA or gDNA that made up the material.

How the authors handled the data: By means of reference gene primer amplification, nucleated cell counts were estimated. Profiled with immunoSEQ multiplex PCR; TCRdb holds only in-frame clones, not every one. V and J calls and clone size are given by that table; D and trimming were obtained from the DNA. The data hold 84,000 or so clones, with 78% observed a single time. Seattle patient enrollment occurred during active infection, with longitudinal follow-up thereafter. The junction had 5 bases not matched to a gene; V was cut back by 3 bases and J by 4 bases. Germline CDR1 MNHNS, CDR2 SASEGT. The CDR3 loop spans 15 amino acids.

The chain is built from TRBV6-1 and TRBJ1-2, with 10 bases aligning to TRBD1. The sequenced sample consisted of peripheral blood. This TCR came from a man in his 60s with COVID-19, enrolled during active disease. The CDR3 coding sequence is TGTGCCAGCAGTGAGGGGACAGGGGTTGGCTATGGCTACACCTTC. Its protein product is CASSEGTGVGYGYTF.